Listed here are 29 T cell receptor beta chains from one sample, sequenced in a study of cytomegalovirus exposure and HLA in healthy donors. The PCR employed 60 Vbeta primers together with 13 Jbeta primers. Only in-frame clones appear in the TCRdb table, and some are missing; sequencing was by immunoSEQ multiplex PCR. There are approximately 300,000 clones in the sample; about four fifths occur only once, and 1.5% to 2.5% lies in the top ten. Sequenced sample: PBMCs. These TCRs come from a woman between 40 and 50 years old in good health and CMV-seropositive.

The gene calls are TRBV5-1 and TRBJ2-3; tentative D call: TRBD1 (5 bases). Trimming shortened V by 2 bases and J by 2 bases, and 6 bases separated the two germline ends. The CDR3 runs to 13 residues. The V gene's germline CDR1 is SGHRS and CDR2 YFSETQ. The CDR3 DNA reads TGCGCCAGCAGCTTAGGGGCCACAGATACGCAGTATTTT. Encoded protein: CASSLGATDTQYF.

The gene calls are TRBV2 and TRBJ1-1; D not resolved. The germline CDR1 and CDR2 sequences are SNHLY and FYNNEI. CDR3 length: 13 amino acids. Trimming removed 2 bases at V and 2 bases at J, with 6 bases between. CDR3 loop: CASSETHNTEAFF. As DNA, the CDR3 is TGTGCCAGCAGTGAAACTCACAACACTGAAGCTTTCTTT.

The V gene is TRBV6-1, the J gene TRBJ2-5; D is perhaps TRBD2 (6 bases). Germline assignment: CDR1 MNHNS and CDR2 SASEGT. The CDR3 totals 17 residues. V lost 2 bases and J lost 3, with 19 bases in between. The CDR3 here is CASSELAGIGEEETQYF. CDR3 sequence (DNA): TGTGCCAGCAGTGAATTGGCTGGTATAGGGGAGGAAGAGACCCAGTACTTC.

This chain uses TRBV30 with TRBJ2-1, with D possibly being TRBD2 (5 bases). Germline CDR1 is GTSNPN and CDR2 is SVGIG (reference sequence). Trimming took off 2 bases at V and 7 bases at J, with 33 bases between the two ends. This CDR3 is built from 20 residues. CDR3 coding DNA: TGTGCCTGGAGTTCCGTGTACGGTAGCGCCCCCGGATCTAAGTGGAATGAGCAGTTCTTC. This encodes CAWSSVYGSAPGSKWNEQFF.

The J gene is TRBJ2-7, the V gene TRBV6-1; 9 bases agree with TRBD1. After removal of 6 bases from V and 6 bases from J, the junction contained 12 bases not matched to a gene. The germline gives CDR1 MNHNS, CDR2 SASEGT. This CDR3 comprises 15 residues. The CDR3 reads CASRAPRGQGGEQYF. The CDR3 region has the DNA TGTGCCAGCAGAGCCCCTAGGGGACAGGGAGGCGAGCAGTACTTC.

V is TRBV14 and J is TRBJ1-2; 7 positions match TRBD1. CDR1 is SGHDN, CDR2 FVKESK, per germline. The CDR3 sequence is 15 residues long. The V segment lost 2 bases and the J segment 5 bases; nucleotides outside the gene matches: 8. The CDR3 region is CASSQPGQDLYGYTF. As DNA, the CDR3 is TGTGCCAGCAGCCAACCAGGACAGGACCTTTATGGCTACACCTTC.

The chain joins TRBV11-2 to TRBJ1-5, with D perhaps matching TRBD1 (6 bases). Germline CDR1 SGHAT, CDR2 FQNNGV. V was pared by 0 bases and J by 7 bases, with 13 bases between. The length of the CDR3 is 15 residues. The CDR3 DNA is TGTGCCAGCAGCTTAGATGACAGGTTGGGACAGCCCCAGCATTTT. Protein product: CASSLDDRLGQPQHF.

The chain recombines TRBV25-1 with TRBJ1-1; TRBD1 matches at 7 bases. J lost 4 bases, V lost 4 bases, and 9 bases had no gene match. Germline loops: CDR1 MGHDK, CDR2 SYGVNS. There are 15 residues in the CDR3. This chain's CDR3 is CASSGQQGLGTEAFF. DNA of the CDR3: TGTGCCAGCAGTGGACAACAGGGGTTGGGCACTGAAGCTTTCTTT. Drawing the rest from reference TRBV25-1 and TRBJ1-1, the complete variable domain is EADIYQTPRYLVIGTGKKITLECSQTMGHDKMYWYQQDPGMELHLIHYSYGVNSTEKGDLSSESTVSRIRTEHFPLTLESARPSHTSQYLCASSGQQGLGTEAFFGQGTRLTVV.

The chain links TRBV30 to TRBJ1-5, with D perhaps matching TRBD1 (6 bases). V lost 1 base and J lost 5, with 15 bases in between. The CDR3 spans 15 residues. Germline V gene lookup returns CDR1 GTSNPN and CDR2 SVGIG (reference sequence). Written as DNA, the CDR3 is TGTGCCTGGAGTGCGACCGGGACAACGGATCAGCCCCAGCATTTT. Residues: CAWSATGTTDQPQHF.

The chain couples TRBV15 to TRBJ2-5; D may be TRBD2 (5 bases). Trimming took off 1 base at V and 3 bases at J, with 6 bases between the two ends. The CDR3 contains 13 residues. The germline V gene has CDR1 LNHNV and CDR2 YYDKDF (reference sequence). In DNA form, the CDR3 reads TGTGCCACCAGCAGAGTTAGCGAAGAGACCCAGTACTTC. Protein: CATSRVSEETQYF.

The rearrangement joins TRBV10-3 to TRBJ2-7; 11 bases fit TRBD1. V lost 3 bases, J lost 2 bases, and 3 bases stayed unmatched. From germline, CDR1 is ENHRY and CDR2 SYGVKD. This CDR3 comprises 15 residues. The CDR3: CAISDRTGGTYEQYF. The CDR3 DNA reads as TGTGCCATCAGTGACCGGACAGGGGGCACCTACGAGCAGTACTTC.

The chain combines TRBV6-1 with TRBJ1-1; 11 nucleotides agree with TRBD1. Germline V CDR1 and CDR2: MNHNS, SASEGT. Trimming took 6 bases from V and 8 from J; bases not matched to a gene: 5. This CDR3 is built from 13 residues. The CDR3 spells CASSPDRGPEAFF. In DNA form, the CDR3 reads TGTGCCAGCAGCCCGGACAGGGGGCCAGAAGCTTTCTTT.

V gene TRBV29-1 combines with J gene TRBJ1-2, with 8 bases aligning to TRBD1. This CDR3 contains 13 residues. Germline loops: CDR1 SQVTM, CDR2 ANQGSEA. With 7 bases clipped from V and 2 bases from J, the junction kept 6 bases outside the gene matches. The CDR3: CSAPRTGNYGYTF. The CDR3 DNA reads TGCAGCGCCCCGCGGACAGGGAACTATGGCTACACCTTC.

This clone was detected only a few times. The rearrangement joins TRBV2 to TRBJ2-1; a weak D match, TRBD2 (6 bases). V gave up 4 bases and J gave up 5 bases, with 12 bases separating them. Germline CDR1 SNHLY, CDR2 FYNNEI. This CDR3 spans 14 amino acids. The CDR3 protein is CASSAGGMDNEQFF. The CDR3 nucleotides are TGTGCCAGCAGTGCGGGCGGGATGGACAATGAGCAGTTCTTC. The entire variable domain, with the rest obtained from reference TRBV2 and TRBJ2-1, is as follows: EPEVTQTPSHQVTQMGQEVILRCVPISNHLYFYWYRQILGQKVEFLVSFYNNEISEKSEIFDDQFSVERPDGSNFTLKIRSTKLEDSAMYFCASSAGGMDNEQFFGPGTRLTVL.

This clone occurred a few times. This chain uses TRBV2 with TRBJ2-3, with 7 bases that match TRBD2. Germline lookup yields CDR1 SNHLY and CDR2 FYNNEI. The CDR3 runs to 14 residues. Trimming took 5 bases from V and 5 from J; bases not matched to a gene: 7. The CDR3 bases are TGTGCCAGCAGTATGACTAGCCTTAAAGATACGCAGTATTTT. It translates to CASSMTSLKDTQYF. Variable domain in full (rest from reference TRBV2 and TRBJ2-3): EPEVTQTPSHQVTQMGQEVILRCVPISNHLYFYWYRQILGQKVEFLVSFYNNEISEKSEIFDDQFSVERPDGSNFTLKIRSTKLEDSAMYFCASSMTSLKDTQYFGPGTRLTVL.

V gene TRBV19 combines with J gene TRBJ2-1; 10 nucleotides match TRBD2. The trim removed 2 bases at V and 8 bases at J, leaving 6 bases unmatched. The germline V gene has CDR1 LNHDA and CDR2 SQIVND (reference sequence). CDR3 length equals 15 residues. The chain's CDR3 is CASSIRLAGVDEQFF. The DNA of the CDR3 is TGTGCCAGTAGTATACGTCTAGCGGGAGTCGATGAGCAGTTCTTC.

The chain joins TRBV6-8 to TRBJ2-1; 9 bases fit TRBD1. CDR3 length equals 20 residues. The germline CDR1 and CDR2 sequences are MNHGY and SAAAGT. The V gene end was trimmed by 6 bases and the J gene end by 5 bases; junction bases not matched to a gene: 23. For the CDR3, the DNA is TGTGCCAGCAGGCCCCCCAGGGACAGGGAGAGGTGGTTGGGGGACAATGAGCAGTTCTTC. Amino acids: CASRPPRDRERWLGDNEQFF.

This chain connects TRBV28 to TRBJ2-7; 8 bases agree with TRBD2. The CDR3 length is 16 residues. V was pared by 5 bases and J by 3 bases, with 12 bases of the junction left unmatched. Germline lookup yields CDR1 MDHEN and CDR2 SYDVKM. CDR3 loop: CASSPPREAGDYEQYF. CDR3 nucleotides: TGTGCCAGCAGTCCGCCCCGCGAAGCGGGAGACTACGAGCAGTACTTC.

This chain connects TRBV7-2 to TRBJ2-1; 15 nucleotides line up with TRBD2. The CDR3 covers 17 residues. The germline V gene has CDR1 SGHTA and CDR2 FQGNSA. J gave up 11 bases and V 1 base, and 9 bases lay outside the gene matches. The DNA of the CDR3 is TGTGCCAGCAGCTTAGGGGAGATGGGACTAGCGGGGGGCAAGCAGTTCTTC. This gives the protein CASSLGEMGLAGGKQFF. Supplemented by reference TRBV7-2 and TRBJ2-1, the full variable domain reads GAGVSQSPSNKVTEKGKDVELRCDPISGHTALYWYRQSLGQGLEFLIYFQGNSAPDKSGLPSDRFSAERTGGSVSTLTIQRTQQEDSAVYLCASSLGEMGLAGGKQFFGPGTRLTVL.

The chain combines TRBV19 with TRBJ1-6, with D possibly TRBD1 on 5 matching bases. The CDR3 runs 15 residues. V shed 3 bases and J shed 8 bases, with 14 bases lying between them. Germline V lookup: CDR1 LNHDA, CDR2 SQIVND (reference sequence). CDR3 region: CASSIGQGAYSPLHF. The CDR3 region has the DNA TGTGCCAGTAGTATCGGTCAGGGCGCTTATTCACCCCTCCACTTT.

The chain recombines TRBV10-3 with TRBJ2-1; TRBD2 agrees at 11 bases. The trim removed 5 bases at V and 5 bases at J, leaving 11 bases unmatched. This CDR3 is 17 amino acids long. CDR1 is ENHRY, CDR2 SYGVKD, per germline. CDR3 nucleotides: TGTGCCATCAGTCCGAGTCAACTAGCGGGAGAGGACAATGAGCAGTTCTTC. It yields the protein CAISPSQLAGEDNEQFF.

The table lists this clone with a few counts. This chain links TRBV29-1 with TRBJ1-1, with D possibly TRBD1 on 6 matching bases. Germline V gene data show CDR1 as SQVTM and CDR2 as ANQGSEA. CDR3 size: 13 residues. The V end lost 3 bases, the J end lost 1 base, and 9 bases lay between the germline ends. In DNA, the CDR3 is TGCAGCGTTGACGAAGGGGGGAACACTGAAGCTTTCTTT. Amino acid sequence: CSVDEGGNTEAFF.

This clone was observed a few times. The J gene is TRBJ2-3, the V gene TRBV5-1; 11 bases are shared with TRBD2. V shed 6 bases, J shed 3 bases, and the junction held 9 bases outside the gene matches. This CDR3 has 16 residues. Germline V gives CDR1 SGHRS, CDR2 YFSETQ. CDR3: CASTPTSGSATDTQYF. CDR3 nucleotides: TGCGCCAGCACCCCAACTAGCGGGAGTGCGACAGATACGCAGTATTTT.

The CDR3 region is CASSPRDRGANEQYF. The CDR3 nucleotides read TGTGCCAGCAGTCCCCGGGACAGGGGCGCCAACGAGCAGTACTTC. The chain joins TRBV2 to TRBJ2-7; TRBD1 aligns across 10 bases. CDR3 length: 15 amino acids. The germline V gene encodes CDR1 SNHLY and CDR2 FYNNEI. With 5 bases clipped from V and 5 bases from J, the junction kept 9 bases outside the gene matches.

V gene TRBV11-3 combines with J gene TRBJ2-3; 9 bases line up with TRBD2. V was pared by 1 base and J by 5 bases, with 7 bases of the junction left unmatched. There are 16 residues in the CDR3. Germline CDR1 reads SGHNT; CDR2 reads YENEEA. CDR3 sequence reads: CASSLGGGRDQDTQYF. The CDR3 region has the DNA TGTGCCAGCAGCTTAGGTGGCGGGAGGGATCAAGATACGCAGTATTTT.

This sequence joins TRBV19 and TRBJ2-7, with 7 bases identical to TRBD1. This CDR3 has 14 amino acids. Germline V gene data show CDR1 as LNHDA and CDR2 as SQIVND (reference sequence). Unmatched junction bases numbered 4, after V lost 1 base and J lost 4 bases. The CDR3 nucleotides are TGTGCCAGTAGTATAGGACAGGGCCGTTACGAGCAGTACTTC. Protein product: CASSIGQGRYEQYF.

The V and J genes are TRBV5-1 and TRBJ2-5, with 8 bases fitting TRBD2. The CDR3 is 15 residues long. The germline V gene has CDR1 SGHRS and CDR2 YFSETQ. V shed 1 base, J shed 5 bases, and the junction held 7 bases outside the gene matches. The CDR3 sequence is CASSLPGGLAETQYF. The CDR3, as DNA: TGCGCCAGCAGCTTGCCGGGGGGGCTAGCGGAGACCCAGTACTTC.

The table lists this clone with a few counts. The rearrangement joins TRBV7-9 to TRBJ2-2; D perhaps matches TRBD2 (7 bases). The germline V gene has CDR1 SEHNR and CDR2 FQNEAQ (reference sequence). This CDR3 spans 16 amino acids. V lost 7 bases, J lost 3 bases, and 18 bases lay in between. The chain's CDR3 is CASTSGRGPYTGELFF. In DNA, the CDR3 is TGTGCCAGCACCTCCGGGCGGGGGCCTTACACCGGGGAGCTGTTTTTT.

The J gene is TRBJ2-1, the V gene TRBV9, with a possible D match to TRBD2 (6 bases). The germline CDR1 and CDR2 sequences are SGDLS and YYNGEE. The CDR3 totals 14 residues. V was clipped by 0 bases and J by 7 bases, with 11 bases between them. The CDR3 coding sequence is TGTGCCAGCAGCGTAGAGGCGGGACCGAATGAGCAGTTCTTC. It yields the protein CASSVEAGPNEQFF. Using reference TRBV9 and TRBJ2-1 for the parts outside the CDR3, the full variable domain is DSGVTQTPKHLITATGQRVTLRCSPRSGDLSVYWYQQSLDQGLQFLIQYYNGEERAKGNILERFSAQQFPDLHSELNLSSLELGDSALYFCASSVEAGPNEQFFGPGTRLTVL.